The 17 T cell receptor beta chains in this list originate from one sample, sequenced in a study of T cells after somatic rescue of genetic block. Only in-frame clones appear in the TCRdb table, and some are missing; sequencing was by immunoSEQ multiplex PCR. The sample records about 72,000 clones, roughly 93% being singletons. The material sequenced was peripheral blood mononuclear cells (PBMCs). The receptors here all came from a man aged 25 to 40.

The chain recombines TRBV9 with TRBJ2-7; TRBD1 agrees at 8 bases. CDR3 length equals 14 residues. V trimming: 0 bases; J trimming: 3 bases; junction bases outside the gene matches: 2. Per the germline V gene, CDR1 is SGDLS and CDR2 is YYNGEE. CDR3 in DNA: TGTGCCAGCAGCGTAGGAGACAGGGGCTACGAGCAGTACTTC. Amino acid sequence: CASSVGDRGYEQYF. The whole variable domain, filled in from reference TRBV9 and TRBJ2-7, reads DSGVTQTPKHLITATGQRVTLRCSPRSGDLSVYWYQQSLDQGLQFLIQYYNGEERAKGNILERFSAQQFPDLHSELNLSSLELGDSALYFCASSVGDRGYEQYFGPGTRLTVT.

The chain recombines TRBV2 with TRBJ2-5, with 12 bases identical to TRBD2. Trimming took 5 bases from V and 4 from J; bases not matched to a gene: 5. This CDR3 is 15 amino acids long. CDR1 SNHLY and CDR2 FYNNEI come from the germline V gene. The CDR3 protein is CASSSLAGGGETQYF. The CDR3 DNA reads TGTGCCAGCAGTTCCCTAGCGGGAGGGGGAGAGACCCAGTACTTC.

The rearrangement uses TRBV18 and TRBJ2-5; TRBD1 matches at 8 bases. This CDR3 is built from 14 residues. V trimming: 5 bases; J trimming: 6 bases; junction bases outside the gene matches: 8. Germline-derived CDR1 and CDR2 are KGHSH and LQKENI. CDR3 residues: CASSSGQGGQTQYF. CDR3 bases: TGTGCCAGCTCATCCGGACAGGGCGGACAGACCCAGTACTTC.

The V gene is TRBV6-5, the J gene TRBJ1-1, with a weak D call TRBD1 (6 bases). CDR3 length: 15 amino acids. Germline CDR1 and CDR2: MNHEY and SVGAGI. Trimming removed 0 bases at V and 1 base at J, with 9 bases between. CDR3 in amino acids: CASSYSARGNTEAFF. CDR3 bases: TGTGCCAGCAGTTACTCAGCCAGGGGGAACACTGAAGCTTTCTTT.

The V call is TRBV11-2, the J call TRBJ2-1, with TRBD2 matching over 9 bases. Germline CDR1 SGHAT, CDR2 FQNNGV. V dropped 3 bases and J dropped 0; count of bases not matched to a gene: 6. The CDR3 contains 17 residues. For the CDR3, the DNA is TGTGCCAGCAGCTTTACTCGTAGCGGGGGCTCCTACAATGAGCAGTTCTTC. It yields the protein CASSFTRSGGSYNEQFF.

CDR3 loop: CASSQRGSRIYGYTF. The CDR3, as DNA: TGTGCCAGCAGCCAAAGGGGGAGCAGGATCTATGGCTACACCTTC. The chain carries TRBV7-9 and TRBJ1-2; D might be TRBD1 (6 bases). CDR3 length: 15 amino acids. Germline CDR1 is SEHNR and CDR2 is FQNEAQ (reference sequence). V gave up 5 bases and J gave up 4 bases, with 17 bases separating them.

This clone appeared a single time. This chain joins TRBV30 and TRBJ1-4; TRBD1 might be the D (6 bases). Germline values: CDR1 GTSNPN, CDR2 SVGIG (reference sequence). The CDR3 contains 13 residues. Trimming removed 3 bases from V and 3 bases from J, with 8 bases in between. This CDR3 is CAWRQGPNEKLFF. The CDR3 nucleotides read TGTGCCTGGAGACAGGGCCCTAATGAAAAACTGTTTTTT.

This chain joins TRBV7-2 and TRBJ2-5; tentative D call: TRBD2 (5 bases). There are 14 residues in the CDR3. CDR1 is SGHTA and CDR2 is FQGNSA in the germline V gene. With 5 bases removed from V and 7 bases from J, the gap between germline ends came to 17 bases. In nucleotides, the CDR3 is TGTGCCAGCAGCCTAAGGACTGGGAGTGGGACCCAGTACTTC. Protein sequence: CASSLRTGSGTQYF.

The gene calls are TRBV9 and TRBJ2-5, with a weak D call TRBD2 (5 bases). The V and J ends lost 2 bases and 4 bases respectively, with 12 bases between them. Germline V gene lookup returns CDR1 SGDLS and CDR2 YYNGEE. The length of the CDR3 is 14 residues. This CDR3 is CASSVSGVRETQYF. The CDR3 region has the DNA TGTGCCAGCAGCGTGTCCGGGGTGCGAGAGACCCAGTACTTC. Full variable domain (missing parts from reference TRBV9 and TRBJ2-5): DSGVTQTPKHLITATGQRVTLRCSPRSGDLSVYWYQQSLDQGLQFLIQYYNGEERAKGNILERFSAQQFPDLHSELNLSSLELGDSALYFCASSVSGVRETQYFGPGTRLLVL.

The chain combines TRBV27 with TRBJ2-4, with 7 bases lining up with TRBD2. The CDR3 spans 14 residues. In germline, CDR1 is MNHEY, CDR2 SMNVEV (reference sequence). V was clipped by 4 bases and J by 7 bases; unmatched bases: 7. The CDR3 DNA reads TGTGCCAGCAGTTGGGAGGGAGGGAGCAACATTCAGTACTTC. Its protein is CASSWEGGSNIQYF.

The gene calls are TRBV2 and TRBJ1-5, with TRBD1 matching 8 bases. Germline loops: CDR1 SNHLY, CDR2 FYNNEI. Losses at the gene ends were 6 bases for V and 3 bases for J; bases not matched to a gene: 7. The CDR3 has 15 residues. The CDR3 nucleotides read TGTGCCAGCAGGGCGGGACAGGCGATCAATCAGCCCCAGCATTTT. It specifies CASRAGQAINQPQHF.

The chain links TRBV29-1 to TRBJ2-7; D tentatively reads TRBD1 or TRBD2 (5 bases each). Germline V gene sequence: CDR1 SQVTM, CDR2 ANQGSEA. V was trimmed by 6 bases and J by 3 bases, leaving 12 bases between them. The CDR3 length is 12 residues. The CDR3: CSVRGAGYEQYF. The CDR3 DNA follows: TGCAGCGTGAGAGGGGCTGGCTACGAGCAGTACTTC.

This chain joins TRBV7-9 and TRBJ2-5; D is possibly TRBD2 (6 bases). V lost 1 base and J 4 bases, leaving 10 bases between the germline ends. The CDR3 consists of 14 residues. CDR1 and CDR2 from the germline V gene are SEHNR and FQNEAQ (reference sequence). The CDR3 reads CASSLGGGSETQYF. CDR3 nucleotides: TGTGCCAGCAGCTTAGGTGGGGGGTCAGAGACCCAGTACTTC.

This chain links TRBV15 with TRBJ2-3; 7 positions agree with TRBD1. The germline V gene encodes CDR1 LNHNV and CDR2 YYDKDF (reference sequence). There are 17 residues in the CDR3. V was pared by 1 base and J by 1 base, with 8 bases of the junction left unmatched. CDR3 residues: CATSRGAKTGRTDTQYF. The CDR3 nucleotides read TGTGCCACCAGCAGAGGGGCCAAGACAGGGCGCACAGATACGCAGTATTTT. The whole variable domain, filled in from reference TRBV15 and TRBJ2-3, reads DAMVIQNPRYQVTQFGKPVTLSCSQTLNHNVMYWYQQKSSQAPKLLFHYYDKDFNNEADTPDNFQSRRPNTSFCFLDIRSPGLGDTAMYLCATSRGAKTGRTDTQYFGPGTRLTVL.

Only one count was recorded for this clone. The chain is built from TRBV7-9 and TRBJ1-1, with D possibly being TRBD1 (5 bases). The CDR3 has 14 amino acids. The V gene's germline CDR1 is SEHNR and CDR2 FQNEAQ (reference sequence). Trimming stripped 2 bases from V and 1 base from J, with 8 bases between. The CDR3, as DNA: TGTGCCAGCAGCTTATGGGGGGAGAACACTGAAGCTTTCTTT. Translation gives CASSLWGENTEAFF.

V and J are TRBV10-1 and TRBJ1-1; 12 nucleotides match TRBD1. The CDR3 extends over 13 amino acids. Per germline, CDR1 WNHNN and CDR2 SYGVQD (reference sequence). After removal of 10 bases from V and 1 base from J, the junction contained 1 base not matched to a gene. The CDR3 is CAKGQGANTEAFF. The CDR3 DNA is TGCGCCAAGGGACAGGGGGCGAACACTGAAGCTTTCTTT.

The chain has TRBV27 and TRBJ2-7; 13 bases fit TRBD2. Germline V gene data show CDR1 as MNHEY and CDR2 as SMNVEV (reference sequence). The CDR3 consists of 14 residues. J gave up 8 bases and V 8 bases, and 9 bases lay outside the gene matches. This chain's CDR3 is CASGTGTSGMQQYF. CDR3 nucleotide sequence: TGTGCCAGCGGAACCGGGACTAGCGGGATGCAGCAGTACTTC.